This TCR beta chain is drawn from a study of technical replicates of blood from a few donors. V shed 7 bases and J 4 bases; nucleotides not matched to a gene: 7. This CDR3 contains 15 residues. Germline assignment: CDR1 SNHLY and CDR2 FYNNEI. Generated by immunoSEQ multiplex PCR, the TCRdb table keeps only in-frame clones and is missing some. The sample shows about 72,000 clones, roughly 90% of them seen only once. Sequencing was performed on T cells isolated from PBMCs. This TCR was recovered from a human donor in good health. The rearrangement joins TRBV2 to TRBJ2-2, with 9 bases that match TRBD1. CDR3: CASTRDRGSTGELFF. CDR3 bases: TGTGCCAGCACCAGAGACAGGGGGAGCACCGGGGAGCTGTTTTTT.